Listed below are T cell receptor beta chains from one sample, sequenced in a study of blood T cells in healthy people across ages. TCRdb independently ran MiXCR on the 5' RACE reads; one entry per CDR3 protein. The sample contains 1 million to 1.2 million distinct CDR3 sequences, roughly two fifths of which appear only once. The sample was blood. The receptors here all came from a man in his late teens or twenties in good health. The CDR3 runs from the conserved cysteine through the conserved F or W. A D gene is named only where the DNA matches it firmly. Expanded clones are given a class, and other clones once, few, many or no size at all.

V	D	size	J	DNA	CDR3
TRBV7-9	-	-	TRBJ1-2	TGTGCCAGCAGCTTAGTAGGGGATAATGGCGGCTACACCTTC	CASSLVGDNGGYTF
TRBV25-1	-	-	TRBJ1-1	TGTGCCAGCAAAGGGACGGGACAAAACACTGAAGCTTTCTTT	CASKGTGQNTEAFF
TRBV27	-	many	TRBJ1-6	TGTGCCAGCAGTTTAGACGCCAATTCACCCCTCCACTTT	CASSLDANSPLHF
TRBV7-9	-	-	TRBJ1-2	TGTGCCAGCAGCTTCCCCCAGCTAGCCTTAAACTATGGCTACACCTTC	CASSFPQLALNYGYTF
TRBV20-1	-	few	TRBJ2-1	TGCAGTGCTAGAGTCCCCGGAGAGAATGAGCAGTTCTTC	CSARVPGENEQFF
TRBV4-1	TRBD1	few	TRBJ1-1	TGCGCCAGCAGCCAAGACCCATACCCAGGGGGCACTGAAGCTTTCTTT	CASSQDPYPGGTEAFF
TRBV7-2	-	-	TRBJ2-7	TGTGCCAGCAGCGGCGATTTGAGGGAGCAGTACTTC	CASSGDLREQYF
TRBV9	-	-	TRBJ2-7	TGTGCCAGCAGCCCCACAGGTGCGGGTCCCCCCCAAAGCTCCTACGAGCAGTACTTC	CASSPTGAGPPQSSYEQYF
TRBV7-2	-	-	TRBJ2-1	TGTGCCAGCAGCGCGGATCCGGGCACTCGGAATGAGCAGTTCTTC	CASSADPGTRNEQFF
TRBV2	-	few	TRBJ2-5	TGTGCCAGCATGGTCTCGATTGGGGAGACCCAGTACTTC	CASMVSIGETQYF